These 22 T cell receptor beta chains came from one sample sequenced in a study of T-cell reconstitution after alpha-beta-depleted transplantation in children. Unique molecular identifiers were used in preparing the TCRbeta library. TCRdb passed the PCR reads through MiXCR, listing each CDR3 protein once. The data contain approximately 800,000 distinct CDR3 sequences, 15% to 20% of them seen just once; the ten biggest clones take up just under 5%. The sequencing here drew on PBMCs, mostly from graft donor cells, taken 360 days after TCRalphabeta/CD19-depleted stem cell transplant. Every receptor here comes from a male patient aged 5 to 17 who had a stem cell transplant for acute lymphoblastic leukemia, so the T cells may come from the graft donor.

The chain links TRBV10-2 to TRBJ2-5, with a tentative D call TRBD2 (6 bases). Looked up from germline, CDR1 is WSHSY and CDR2 is SAAADI. V was clipped by 0 bases and J by 3 bases, with 14 bases between them. This CDR3 is built from 16 residues. CDR3 protein: CASSESGRVAEETQYF. The CDR3 DNA sequence: TGCGCCAGCAGTGAGTCCGGTAGGGTAGCGGAAGAGACCCAGTACTTC.

The chain joins TRBV7-9 to TRBJ2-7; 7 bases align to TRBD1. The CDR3 loop spans 14 amino acids. The V and J ends lost 3 bases and 2 bases, in that order; junction bases with no gene match: 4. From germline, CDR1 is SEHNR and CDR2 FQNEAQ (reference sequence). CDR3 amino acids: CASSFRQGPYEQYF. DNA for the CDR3: TGTGCCAGCAGCTTCCGACAGGGCCCCTACGAGCAGTACTTC. Supplemented by reference TRBV7-9 and TRBJ2-7, the full variable domain reads DTGVSQNPRHKITKRGQNVTFRCDPISEHNRLYWYRQTLGQGPEFLTYFQNEAQLEKSRLLSDRFSAERPKGSFSTLEIQRTEQGDSAMYLCASSFRQGPYEQYFGPGTRLTVT.

The V call is TRBV9, the J call TRBJ1-2; TRBD1 agrees at 9 bases. This CDR3 has 14 residues. V trimming: 2 bases; J trimming: 10 bases; junction bases outside the gene matches: 9. CDR1 and CDR2 from the germline V gene are SGDLS and YYNGEE. The chain's CDR3 is CASSVVGQGSNYTF. CDR3 DNA: TGTGCCAGCAGCGTCGTGGGACAGGGAAGCAACTACACCTTC. The full variable domain, in which reference TRBV9 and TRBJ1-2 provide the parts outside the CDR3, is DSGVTQTPKHLITATGQRVTLRCSPRSGDLSVYWYQQSLDQGLQFLIQYYNGEERAKGNILERFSAQQFPDLHSELNLSSLELGDSALYFCASSVVGQGSNYTFGSGTRLTVV.

The gene calls are TRBV5-5 and TRBJ1-5; no clear D gene. With 6 bases removed from V and 3 bases from J, the gap between germline ends came to 16 bases. There are 15 residues in the CDR3. CDR1 and CDR2 from the germline V gene are SGHKS and YYEKEE (reference sequence). DNA for the CDR3: TGTGCCAGCACCCTCTCGTGGGGAGACAATCAGCCCCAGCATTTT. It is translated as CASTLSWGDNQPQHF. Full variable domain (remainder filled in from reference TRBV5-5 and TRBJ1-5): DAGVTQSPTHLIKTRGQQVTLRCSPISGHKSVSWYQQVLGQGPQFIFQYYEKEERGRGNFPDRFSARQFPNYSSELNVNALLLGDSALYLCASTLSWGDNQPQHFGDGTRLSIL.

V is TRBV20-1 and J is TRBJ2-5; maybe TRBD2 (6 bases). V lost 5 bases and J 1 base, leaving 14 bases between the germline ends. The CDR3 loop spans 14 amino acids. The V gene's germline CDR1 is DFQATT and CDR2 SNEGSKA (reference sequence). The CDR3 is CSAPFRRGQETQYF. In nucleotides, the CDR3 is TGCAGTGCTCCATTTAGGAGGGGCCAAGAGACCCAGTACTTC.

J is TRBJ2-1 and V is TRBV6-1; D is possibly TRBD1 (5 bases). In germline, CDR1 is MNHNS, CDR2 SASEGT. The CDR3 has 16 residues. V lost 6 bases to trimming and J lost 2 bases, with 17 bases between them. CDR3 protein: CASSLTDSVPYNEQFF. CDR3 DNA: TGTGCCAGCAGCCTTACCGACAGCGTACCCTACAATGAGCAGTTCTTC.

This chain uses TRBV29-1 with TRBJ1-1; D gene uncertain. V lost 3 bases and J lost 2, with 4 bases in between. Germline lookup yields CDR1 SQVTM and CDR2 ANQGSEA. There are 11 residues in the CDR3. CDR3 in amino acids: CSVETNTEAFF. The CDR3 DNA reads as TGCAGCGTTGAGACAAACACTGAAGCTTTCTTT. The variable domain in full, with the rest retrieved from reference TRBV29-1 and TRBJ1-1, is SAVISQKPSRDICQRGTSLTIQCQVDSQVTMMFWYRQQPGQSLTLIATANQGSEATYESGFVIDKFPISRPNLTFSTLTVSNMSPEDSSIYLCSVETNTEAFFGQGTRLTVV.

The chain employs TRBV7-3 and TRBJ1-2; D is possibly TRBD1 (6 bases). V gave up 1 base and J gave up 8 bases, with 14 bases separating them. The germline V gene has CDR1 SGHTA and CDR2 FQGTGA. CDR3 length: 14 amino acids. CDR3 nucleotides: TGTGCCAGCAGCTTAAAGGGCAGGGGAGACGGCTACACCTTC. Translation gives CASSLKGRGDGYTF.

The chain employs TRBV5-1 and TRBJ2-3; TRBD1 might be the D (6 bases). CDR3 size: 14 residues. V lost 2 bases and J 2 bases, leaving 9 bases between the germline ends. Germline CDR1 is SGHRS and CDR2 is YFSETQ. CDR3 bases: TGCGCCAGCAGCTTACACAGGGCCACAGATACGCAGTATTTT. Protein: CASSLHRATDTQYF.

This clonotype was observed many times. The chain links TRBV14 to TRBJ2-6, with D perhaps TRBD1 or TRBD2 (5 bases each). Trimming took off 1 base at V and 0 bases at J, with 7 bases between the two ends. The CDR3 covers 16 residues. CDR1 is SGHDN and CDR2 is FVKESK in the germline V gene. The CDR3 sequence: CASSQGGNSGANVLTF. The CDR3 DNA is TGTGCCAGCAGCCAAGGGGGGAACTCTGGGGCCAACGTCCTGACTTTC.

The chain carries TRBV18 and TRBJ1-2, with a weak D call TRBD1 (6 bases). Germline V CDR1 and CDR2: KGHSH, LQKENI. CDR3 length equals 13 residues. Trimming removed 6 bases from V and 3 bases from J, with 11 bases in between. In DNA form, the CDR3 reads TGTGCCAGCTCCAAGGGGGTCCACTATGGCTACACCTTC. Translation gives CASSKGVHYGYTF.

The gene calls are TRBV12-3 or TRBV12-4 and TRBJ1-4; 8 nucleotides line up with TRBD1. The junction had 2 bases not matched to a gene; V was cut back by 3 bases and J by 8 bases. The CDR3 has 13 residues. CDR3 DNA: TGTGCCAGCAGTTTCACAGGGGGGGAAAAACTGTTTTTT. Translation: CASSFTGGEKLFF.

This clonotype was counted many times. V is TRBV12-3 or TRBV12-4 and J is TRBJ2-1; 8 bases line up with TRBD2. This CDR3 has 15 amino acids. V shed 7 bases, J shed 0 bases, and the junction held 5 bases outside the gene matches. The CDR3, as DNA: TGTGCCAGCACCTTGAGCGGGAGCTCCTACAATGAGCAGTTCTTC. Its protein product is CASTLSGSSYNEQFF.

The chain recombines TRBV2 with TRBJ2-7, with 11 bases that match TRBD2. The V segment lost 6 bases and the J segment 3 bases; nucleotides outside the gene matches: 10. CDR1 and CDR2 from the germline V gene are SNHLY and FYNNEI. CDR3 length equals 16 residues. The CDR3 reads CASSQLSGRANYEQYF. For the CDR3, the DNA is TGTGCCAGCAGCCAACTTAGCGGGAGGGCTAACTACGAGCAGTACTTC.

V usage is TRBV12-3 or TRBV12-4 and J usage is TRBJ2-1, with D possibly TRBD2 on 6 matching bases. V lost 10 bases, J lost 9 bases, and 13 bases lay in between. The CDR3 has 11 amino acids. The chain's CDR3 is CATQSGVEQFF. The CDR3 DNA follows: TGTGCCACACAATCGGGGGTTGAGCAGTTCTTC.

The chain combines TRBV6-5 with TRBJ1-3; D gene uncertain. The CDR3 is made up of 14 amino acids. The V end was cut by 0 bases, the J end by 2 bases, with 5 bases between. Per germline, CDR1 MNHEY and CDR2 SVGAGI. The CDR3 region is CASSYSRTGNTIYF. The CDR3 DNA is TGTGCCAGCAGTTACTCCCGGACTGGAAACACCATATATTTT.

This clonotype has just a few counts. The gene calls are TRBV5-1 and TRBJ2-3, with D hard to call. Trimming shortened V by 1 base and J by 6 bases, and 6 bases separated the two germline ends. The CDR3 is 12 amino acids. Per the germline V gene, CDR1 is SGHRS and CDR2 is YFSETQ. The CDR3 reads CASSLSDDTQYF. The DNA for the CDR3 is TGCGCCAGCAGCTTGTCTGACGATACGCAGTATTTT.

This clonotype showed up just a few times. The chain carries TRBV5-4 and TRBJ2-1; 7 nucleotides match TRBD2. The trim removed 2 bases at V and 4 bases at J, leaving 6 bases unmatched. The V gene's germline CDR1 is SGHNT and CDR2 YYREEE (reference sequence). CDR3 length equals 15 residues. CDR3 sequence reads: CASSFRLALYNEQFF. In nucleotides, the CDR3 is TGTGCCAGCAGCTTCCGACTAGCCCTTTACAATGAGCAGTTCTTC.

This clonotype was found a few times. The chain couples TRBV7-3 to TRBJ2-7; TRBD2 is a possible D gene (6 bases). CDR1 is SGHTA and CDR2 is FQGTGA in the germline V gene. This CDR3 is 15 amino acids long. Deletions cut 3 bases from V and 4 bases from J, with 16 bases between. In DNA form, the CDR3 reads TGTGCCAGCAGCTTCGGGGAGGCTAGCGTGTACGAGCAGTACTTC. Its protein product is CASSFGEASVYEQYF.

Only a few counts were recorded for this clonotype. The chain recombines TRBV7-3 with TRBJ2-3, with TRBD1 matching 7 bases. CDR3 size: 15 residues. The germline V gene encodes CDR1 SGHTA and CDR2 FQGTGA. With V trimmed by 1 base and J by 4 bases, 5 bases remained unmatched. In DNA, the CDR3 is TGTGCCAGCAGCTTAAACAGGGGAGCCGCAGATACGCAGTATTTT. Its protein is CASSLNRGAADTQYF.

This clonotype has just a few counts. The chain couples TRBV29-1 to TRBJ2-4; tentative D call: TRBD1 (6 bases). The CDR3 consists of 13 residues. V was shortened by 7 bases and J by 3 bases, with 13 bases between the two germline ends. CDR1 and CDR2 from the germline V gene are SQVTM and ANQGSEA. The CDR3 DNA is TGCAGCGCCTCTTGGGGGCTCAAAAACATTCAGTACTTC. Its protein is CSASWGLKNIQYF.

This clonotype was observed a few times. V usage is TRBV15 and J usage is TRBJ1-2, with TRBD1 as a possible D gene (5 bases). Germline V CDR1 and CDR2: LNHNV, YYDKDF (reference sequence). Trimming left V 0 bases short and J 4 bases short, with 9 bases between. CDR3 length equals 14 residues. CDR3 protein: CATSRDLGVYGYTF. CDR3 DNA: TGTGCCACCAGCAGAGACTTGGGGGTCTATGGCTACACCTTC.